One T cell receptor (beta chain) is described in this entry. Its cognate antigen has yet to be identified. No qualities accompany the bases; no much larger clone lies one base away. Each donor gave one peripheral blood draw, averaging approximately 120 mL, which was collected into heparinised tubes. A BD FACSAria II was used to sort naive, central memory, regulatory and stem cell-like memory CD4+ T cells with a panel that included CD45RO, CCR7, CD25, CD127, CD95 and CD27. Every sorted population had a purity above 95%. PBMCs were isolated right away by Lymphoprep density gradient centrifugation and were stained directly, without culture. So that batch effects would be minimized, each experiment stained and sorted samples in pairs, pairing one healthy donor with one patient. The data were obtained in a study of beta chain features in type 1 diabetes (dated 2018 in TCRdb). Regarding the complete study: Patients and healthy donors did not differ in mean age, gender distribution, total cell number or subset yield. Naive and central memory subsets were obtained from all 30 or so donors, but regulatory and stem cell-like memory subsets were isolated from only 8 patients and roughly eight healthy donors. A total of about 110 million sorted cells were examined across all samples, and the number of cells per subset was strongly correlated with RNA yield. The study compared the TCRB repertoires of sorted circulating CD4+ T cell subsets in recently diagnosed type 1 diabetes patients with those in matched healthy donors.

All of the isolated RNA was reverse transcribed with the High Capacity cDNA Reverse Transcription Kit, so expressed TCRB transcripts were sequenced. Deep immunoSEQ sequencing was performed on naive, central memory and regulatory T cell samples, with an average of around 3.5 million total reads per sample. Sorted cells were lysed in RLT buffer and RNA was extracted with DNase-treated RNeasy Micro or Mini kits, depending on cell number. Each cell subset was processed separately to prevent cross-contamination, with patient and healthy donor samples processed together. The immunoSEQ multiplex PCR was used to amplify TCRB sequences from cDNA, generating 87-bp fragments that spanned the CDR3 region. Sequencing of the amplicons was done on the Illumina HiSeq platform. In the source study's methods: PCR bias was corrected computationally using synthetic template baselines, and reads within Hamming distance 2 were collapsed, with unmergeable singletons discarded. By aligning reads against IMGT, V, D and J genes, CDR3 length, and insertions or deletions at six rearrangement sites were assigned. Within each subset, clonotype counts were normalized to sorted cell number, and only after that were true diversity and Gini coefficients computed with the tcR R package. Repertoire sharing was quantified using the overlap coefficient calculated on TCRB nucleotide sequences. Out-of-frame TCRB sequences from naive cells were analyzed to stand in for the pre-selection repertoire. In TCRdb, the immuneACCESS table is reduced to in-frame sequences with V and J assigned. These tables do not hold every clone; where another copy was compared, an unresolved V gene accounts for under half, and the others remain unexplained. From that table come the V and J calls and clone size; the DNA was used to work out D and trimming. This sample is represented by roughly 380,000 clones; around 20% of them were singletons. The ten largest clones capture about 0.045% of the sample.

Study-level results and caveats: At VDJ recombination sites, patients with type 1 diabetes made fewer insertions and deleted more nucleotides, a pattern implying thymic rearrangement abnormalities. A moderate but significant shortening of TCRB CDR3 length was observed in type 1 diabetes patients in all four CD4+ subsets. Because the HLA sub-analyses included only small numbers of individuals, any influence of HLA type on TCRB rearrangement was left unresolved. Shorter templates might have been favored by PCR, but patient and control samples were amplified and corrected together, so both groups would have been affected equally by any skew. Because cDNA was sequenced instead of genomic DNA, activated cells with high expression could be over-represented, although the groups did not differ in activation or CD3 levels. Naive, central memory and regulatory TCRB repertoires appeared more similar among patients than among healthy donors.

The sequenced material came from naive CD4+ T cells from blood. Taken with the paper, the label for cell subset or site translates to: true naive CD4+ T cells. This receptor was identified in a woman between 18 and 30 years old in good health.

The nucleotides read TGTGCCGGGACTAGCGGGGGGTCTCGCACAGATACGCAGTATTTT. Protein translation: CAGTSGGSRTDTQYF. This chain is built from TRBV30 and TRBJ2-3, with 15 central nucleotides matching TRBD2. V lost 8 bases and J lost 1 base, and the count of bases not matched to a germline gene is 4. For CDR1 and CDR2, the germline V gene (reference sequence) lists GTSNPN and SVGIG. The cysteine opens and the phenylalanine closes a CDR3 of 15 amino acids. The DNA shown is the 45-base CDR3, in frame from base 1.